The rows below give T cell receptor beta chains drawn from one sample of a study of human T cells and chemical hapten exposure. MiXCR, applied by TCRdb to the RACE reads, yields one record per CDR3 protein. The sample has about 93,000 distinct CDR3 sequences, approximately 9.7% seen once. What was sequenced was whole blood. The receptors originated from a female donor in good health. Some clones in this sample may be carry-over from other donors' samples. CDR3s leave out the opening cysteine and the closing phenylalanine or tryptophan.

>TRBJ2-1|TRBV19
ASRSGQEYNEQF
>TRBJ2-1|TRBV7-2
ASSYRGLTNEKQF
>TRBJ2-7|TRBV6-5
ASSVAGGSEQY
>TRBJ1-2|TRBV5-6
ASSRDRDDGYT
>TRBJ1-2|TRBV6-1
ASSPQPGGYGYT
>TRBJ2-5|TRBV29-1
SVARTGRIQETQY
>TRBJ1-1|TRBV5-5
ASSLGLVEAF
>TRBJ1-1|TRBV2
ASTVDRTLNTEAF
>TRBJ2-5|TRBV28
AIRGYQETQY
>TRBJ2-1|TRBV2
ASMRGSSYNEQF
>TRBJ1-6|TRBV7-8
ASSSAGRSALH
>TRBJ2-2|TRBV7-9
ASSSGGGSGELF
>TRBJ2-6|TRBV6-1
ASSVGPGANVLT
>TRBJ1-1|TRBV10-3
AISGQGRTEAF
>TRBJ1-2|TRBV20-1
SARDPTRQGANYGYT
>TRBJ2-7|TRBV18
ASSIGEDWDEQY
>TRBJ2-2|TRBV18
ASSLWTANTGELF
>TRBJ2-1|TRBV27
ASRAADWKNNNEQF
>TRBJ1-5|TRBV20-1
SANGQVGVDQPQH
>TRBJ2-5|TRBV12-3/TRBV12-4
ASSPNQGETQY
>TRBJ2-7|TRBV4-1
ASSQGATSGDEQY
>TRBJ2-3|TRBV28
ASVGQGEADTQY
>TRBJ2-7|TRBV27
ASSLSGTGGHEQY
>TRBJ2-7|TRBV4-3
ASSQVLAETYEQY
>TRBJ2-7|TRBV7-3
ASSPRGQYEQY
>TRBJ1-3|TRBV2
ASSEGSDGNTIY
>TRBJ2-7|TRBV6-6
ASRDSAGGRYEQY
>TRBJ2-1|TRBV27
ASGLLPNEQF
>TRBJ2-5|TRBV7-9
ASSSWEGTEETQY
>TRBJ2-1|TRBV14
ASSQDLGASYNEQF
>TRBJ2-3|TRBV25-1
ASSIAGGADTQY
>TRBJ1-6|TRBV5-6
ASSLDGSTNSPLH
>TRBJ1-3|TRBV4-1
ASRDNGNTIY
>TRBJ1-2|TRBV12-3/TRBV12-4
ASSFGANYGYT
>TRBJ2-4|TRBV28
AGGTGGAKNIQY
>TRBJ1-4|TRBV28
ASSFNGGYEKLF
>TRBJ2-1|TRBV9
ASSPRLARDEQF
>TRBJ1-1|TRBV6-2/TRBV6-3
ASSYSSEAF
>TRBJ2-7|TRBV28
ASSPTGINSYEQY
>TRBJ2-7|TRBV4-1
ASSHADRGHEQY
>TRBJ2-7|TRBV4-3
ASSQEYPGGTYEQY
>TRBJ1-1|TRBV11-2
ASSLEFGRANTEAF
>TRBJ1-2|TRBV29-1
SVGPGQTHYGYT
>TRBJ2-7|TRBV20-1
SASGGLAGGRSYEQY
>TRBJ2-7|TRBV7-2
ASSFGGEQY
>TRBJ1-6|TRBV14
ASSQDLPRNNSPLH
>TRBJ1-4|TRBV4-2
ASSQDEWRTNEKLF
>TRBJ2-1|TRBV28
ASSHQRGVREQF
>TRBJ2-7|TRBV7-2
ASSLLRGEQY
>TRBJ1-6|TRBV5-1
ASSLDAGQSPLH
>TRBJ2-6|TRBV29-1
SVGDPGSGANVLT
>TRBJ2-1|TRBV2
ASSSLGPPDEQF
>TRBJ1-1|TRBV13
ASSPGQPMNTEAF
>TRBJ2-7|TRBV27
ASSLWGAEQY
>TRBJ2-7|TRBV12-3/TRBV12-4
ASSTPTGVHEQY
>TRBJ2-2|TRBV11-3
ASSLGSMRTGGLSTGELF
>TRBJ2-7|TRBV5-1
ASSLDLGQHSYEQY